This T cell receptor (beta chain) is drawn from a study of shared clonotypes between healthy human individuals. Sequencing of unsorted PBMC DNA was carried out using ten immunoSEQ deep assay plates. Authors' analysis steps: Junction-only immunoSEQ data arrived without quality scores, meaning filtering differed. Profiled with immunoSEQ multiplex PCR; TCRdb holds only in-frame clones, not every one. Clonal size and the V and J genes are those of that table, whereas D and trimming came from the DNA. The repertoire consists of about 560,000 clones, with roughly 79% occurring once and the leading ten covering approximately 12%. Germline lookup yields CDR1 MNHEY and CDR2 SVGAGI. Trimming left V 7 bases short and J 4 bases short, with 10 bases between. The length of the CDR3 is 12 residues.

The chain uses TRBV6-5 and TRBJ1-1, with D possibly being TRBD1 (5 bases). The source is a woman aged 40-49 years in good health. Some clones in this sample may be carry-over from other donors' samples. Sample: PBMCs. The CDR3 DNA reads TGTGCCAGCACGGGGGTGGGCACTGAAGCTTTCTTT. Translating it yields CASTGVGTEAFF.